In this sample, the clone carrying this T cell receptor (beta chain) turned up once. Its antigen is currently unknown. The CDR3 runs to 17 residues. Trimming cost V 5 bases and J 1 base, with 21 bases left between them. CDR1 is SGHAT and CDR2 is FQNNGV in the germline V gene. This sample is part of a study of shared clonotypes between healthy human individuals. Looking at the study overall: Donors had three CD4 naive, three CD4 memory, two CD8 naive and one CD8 memory plate apiece.

Whole-study findings and limits: Clonotypes shared by all four donors outscored non-shared clonotypes in generation probability.

Each donor was a Caucasian adult residing in Nashville, Tennessee. Data came from immunoSEQ multiplex PCR; TCRdb stores just in-frame clones and leaves some out. Of about 1 million clones detected, under 80% appear once; the ten largest clones hold around 1.5%. J is TRBJ2-7 and V is TRBV11-2; D might be TRBD1 (5 bases). The origin of this receptor is a man between 18 and 35 years old in good health. Sequenced input: memory CD4+ T cells sorted from blood. The subset: CD45RA-negative fraction. The CDR3 coding sequence is TGTGCCAGCAGCCCCAGGGCAGGATCGATATCTTCCTACGAGCAGTACTTC. This codes for CASSPRAGSISSYEQYF.